This TCR beta chain was captured by sequencing in a study of T cell changes during pregnancy in multiple sclerosis. Generated by immunoSEQ multiplex PCR, the TCRdb table keeps only in-frame clones and is missing some. The sample has 30,000 to 40,000 clones, under 95% seen once; the top ten hold under 0.9%. The receptor was isolated from a female donor with multiple sclerosis, enrolled in a pregnancy study. The sample in question was CD4+ T cells from peripheral blood mononuclear cells, obtained in the third trimester of pregnancy.

The CDR3 is CAISGGAVANTGELFF. As DNA, the CDR3 is TGTGCCATCAGTGGAGGAGCAGTCGCGAACACCGGGGAGCTGTTTTTT. The rearrangement links TRBV10-3 to TRBJ2-2, with D uncertain. Trimming removed 4 bases from V and 0 bases from J, with 12 bases in between. The CDR3 is made up of 16 amino acids. Germline CDR1 reads ENHRY; CDR2 reads SYGVKD.